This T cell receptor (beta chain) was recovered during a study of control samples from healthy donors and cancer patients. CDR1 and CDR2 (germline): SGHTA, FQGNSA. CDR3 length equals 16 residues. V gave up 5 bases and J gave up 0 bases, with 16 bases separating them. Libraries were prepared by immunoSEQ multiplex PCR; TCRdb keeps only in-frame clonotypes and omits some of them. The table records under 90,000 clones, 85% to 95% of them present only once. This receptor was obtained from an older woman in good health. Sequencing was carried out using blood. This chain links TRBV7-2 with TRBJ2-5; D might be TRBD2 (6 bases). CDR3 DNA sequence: TGTGCCAGCAGCGGCGGGACTTTATCGTACCAAGAGACCCAGTACTTC. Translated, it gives CASSGGTLSYQETQYF.